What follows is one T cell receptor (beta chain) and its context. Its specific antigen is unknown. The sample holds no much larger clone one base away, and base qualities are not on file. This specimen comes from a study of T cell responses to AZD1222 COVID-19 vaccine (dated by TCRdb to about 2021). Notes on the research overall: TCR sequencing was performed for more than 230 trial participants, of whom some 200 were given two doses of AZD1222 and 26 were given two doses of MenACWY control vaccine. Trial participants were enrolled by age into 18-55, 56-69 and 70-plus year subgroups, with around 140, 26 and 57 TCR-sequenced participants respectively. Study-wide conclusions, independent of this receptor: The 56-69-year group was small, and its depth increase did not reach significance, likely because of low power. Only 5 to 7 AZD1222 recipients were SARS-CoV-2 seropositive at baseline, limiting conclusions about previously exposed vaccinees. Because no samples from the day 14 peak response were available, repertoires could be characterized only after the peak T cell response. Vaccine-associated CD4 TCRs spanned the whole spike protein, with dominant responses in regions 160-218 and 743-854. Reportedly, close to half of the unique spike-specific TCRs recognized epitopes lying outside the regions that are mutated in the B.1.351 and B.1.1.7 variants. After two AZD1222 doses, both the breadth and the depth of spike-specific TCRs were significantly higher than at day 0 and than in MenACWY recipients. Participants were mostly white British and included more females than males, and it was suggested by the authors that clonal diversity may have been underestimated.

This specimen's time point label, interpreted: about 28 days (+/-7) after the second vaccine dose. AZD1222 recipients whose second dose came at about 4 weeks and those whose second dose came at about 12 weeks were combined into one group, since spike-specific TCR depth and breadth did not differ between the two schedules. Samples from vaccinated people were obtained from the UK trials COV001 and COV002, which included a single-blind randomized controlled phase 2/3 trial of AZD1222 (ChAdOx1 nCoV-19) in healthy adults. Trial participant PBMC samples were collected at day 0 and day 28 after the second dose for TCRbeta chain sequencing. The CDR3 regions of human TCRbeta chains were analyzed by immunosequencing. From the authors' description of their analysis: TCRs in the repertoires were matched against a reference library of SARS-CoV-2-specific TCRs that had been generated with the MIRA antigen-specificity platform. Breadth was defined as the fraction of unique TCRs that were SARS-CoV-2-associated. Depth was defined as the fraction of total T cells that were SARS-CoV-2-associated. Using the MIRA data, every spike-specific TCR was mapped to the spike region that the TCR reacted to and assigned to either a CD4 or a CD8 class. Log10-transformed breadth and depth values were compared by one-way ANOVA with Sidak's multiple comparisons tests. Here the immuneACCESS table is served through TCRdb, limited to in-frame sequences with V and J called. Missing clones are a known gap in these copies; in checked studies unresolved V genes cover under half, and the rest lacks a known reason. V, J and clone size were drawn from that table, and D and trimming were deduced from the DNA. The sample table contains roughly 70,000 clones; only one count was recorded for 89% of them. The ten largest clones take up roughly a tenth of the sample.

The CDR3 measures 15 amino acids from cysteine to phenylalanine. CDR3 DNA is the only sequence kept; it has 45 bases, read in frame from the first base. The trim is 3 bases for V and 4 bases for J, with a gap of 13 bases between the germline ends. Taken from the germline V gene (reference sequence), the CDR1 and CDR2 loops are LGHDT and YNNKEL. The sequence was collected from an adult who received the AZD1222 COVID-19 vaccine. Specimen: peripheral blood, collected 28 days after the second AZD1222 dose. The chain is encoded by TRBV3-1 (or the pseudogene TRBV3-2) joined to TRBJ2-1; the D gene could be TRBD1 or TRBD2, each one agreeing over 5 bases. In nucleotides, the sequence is TGTGCCAGCAGCCAGGGGGTGGGAACGTACAATGAGCAGTTCTTC. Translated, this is CASSQGVGTYNEQFF.